This T cell receptor beta chain was sequenced during a study of vaccination and CD4 T cells after COVID-19. About this clonotype: No antigen is known for it.

The assay that was used to sequence DNA from cultured CD4+ T cells was the Oncomine TCR Beta short-read assay. Genomic DNA extraction was carried out from cultured CD4+ T cells. TCRdb recomputed calls from the PCR reads with MiXCR, one row per CDR3 protein. The repertoire holds fewer than 7,500 distinct CDR3 sequences, roughly a third seen once, with under 40% in the top ten. Indicated treatment: approximately nine-day PBMC culture with coronavirus spike peptide pools or control peptides (ViraFEST assay). An unexposed donor provided the CD4+ T cells, which were collected before the COVID-19 pandemic (2011-2018). CDR1 MNHEY and CDR2 SVGAGI come from the germline V gene. The CDR3 totals 15 residues. V lost 4 bases, J lost 2 bases, and 14 bases lay in between.

V is TRBV6-5 and J is TRBJ1-1; perhaps TRBD1 as D (6 bases). The TCR sequence derives from a human donor in good health. Source material: CD4+ T cells from blood, cultured in vitro. DNA of the CDR3: TGTGCCAGCAGTTTGTTTGGACAGCAAAACACTGAAGCTTTCTTT. Translated, it gives CASSLFGQQNTEAFF.